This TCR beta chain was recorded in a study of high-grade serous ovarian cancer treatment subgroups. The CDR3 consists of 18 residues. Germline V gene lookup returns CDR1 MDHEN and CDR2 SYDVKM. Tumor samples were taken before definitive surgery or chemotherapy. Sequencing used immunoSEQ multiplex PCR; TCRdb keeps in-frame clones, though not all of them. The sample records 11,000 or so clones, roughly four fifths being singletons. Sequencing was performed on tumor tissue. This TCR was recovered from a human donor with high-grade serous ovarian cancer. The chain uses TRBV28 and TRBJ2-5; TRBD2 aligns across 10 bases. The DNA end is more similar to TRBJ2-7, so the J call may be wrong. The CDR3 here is CASSTRGLAGEGGYEQYF. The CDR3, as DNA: TGTGCCAGCAGTACCCGGGGGCTAGCGGGAGAGGGGGGCTACGAGCAGTACTTC.